This T cell receptor (beta chain) was profiled in a study of T cell responses to AZD1222 COVID-19 vaccine. Deletions cut 5 bases from V and 6 bases from J, with 20 bases between. CDR1 and CDR2 from the germline V gene are SGHVS and FQNEAQ. This CDR3 has 16 amino acids. In the case of this clone: As yet, its antigen is unknown.

Findings and caveats of the study: White British ancestry dominated among donors, who included more females, and clonal diversity was possibly underestimated. In the spike-specific TCR repertoire, nearly half reportedly target unmutated variant regions. Spike-specific TCRs gained breadth and depth after people received two AZD1222 doses.

TCRdb keeps only in-frame clones here, not all; method: immunoSEQ multiplex PCR. The table includes some 89,000 clones, roughly 88% detected once. This chain uses TRBV7-8 with TRBJ2-1, with D unresolved. This receptor was taken from an adult in good health. Sequenced material: peripheral blood, taken on day 0 of MenACWY control vaccination. The DNA of the CDR3 is TGTGCCAGCAGCGTTAGCCGACTTTTCCCACTCAATGAGCAGTTCTTC. This gives the protein CASSVSRLFPLNEQFF.